The 23 T cell receptor beta chains below come from one sample, sequenced in a study of monozygotic twins with inflammatory bowel disease. Reprocessing the 5' RACE reads, TCRdb reports a single entry for every CDR3 protein and omits DNA. Its table lists under 150,000 distinct CDR3 sequences. The material sequenced was blood. The origin of the receptors is a human donor with ulcerative colitis or Crohn's disease, or a healthy co-twin of an affected twin (not recorded which).

The chain combines TRBV5-1 with TRBJ2-6. The CDR3 runs to 15 residues. The germline V gene has CDR1 SGHRS and CDR2 YFSETQ. The CDR3 here is CASSPLIGGANVLTF.

The V and J genes are TRBV5-1 and TRBJ2-7; TCRdb calls TRBD1, which cannot be checked without DNA. Germline loops: CDR1 SGHRS, CDR2 YFSETQ. The CDR3 consists of 15 residues. CDR3 sequence: CASSTGTGKLYEQYF.

The CDR3 is CASNRGYEQYF. The chain has TRBV5-6 and TRBJ2-7. This CDR3 region has 11 residues. Germline CDR1 and CDR2: SGHDT and YYEEEE.

The chain links TRBV7-3 to TRBJ2-7. Germline lookup yields CDR1 SGHTA and CDR2 FQGTGA. The CDR3 length is 13 residues. The CDR3 sequence is CASSLTPTVEQYF.

V gene TRBV7-2 combines with J gene TRBJ1-4. The CDR3 is 18 amino acids. From germline, CDR1 is SGHTA and CDR2 FQGNSA. This CDR3 reads CASSLALGLGRRAEKLFF.

This chain links TRBV4-1 with TRBJ2-5. The CDR3 sequence is 15 residues long. CDR1 and CDR2 from the germline V gene are MGHRA and YSYEKL. This CDR3 is CASSQVSQDQETQYF.

This sequence joins TRBV5-1 and TRBJ2-7; without DNA, the TCRdb call of TRBD2 cannot be checked. Germline V gives CDR1 SGHRS, CDR2 YFSETQ. The CDR3 length is 15 residues. The CDR3 reads CASSFISGGLYEQYF.

The chain recombines TRBV19 with TRBJ1-1; TCRdb outputs TRBD1, but without DNA this stays unchecked. The CDR3 has 12 residues. The germline gives CDR1 LNHDA, CDR2 SQIVND (reference sequence). The CDR3 reads CASTGARVEAFF.

The gene calls are TRBV5-1 and TRBJ2-5; TCRdb selects TRBD2, and the lack of DNA leaves this call unchecked. This CDR3 spans 15 amino acids. CDR1 and CDR2 (germline): SGHRS, YFSETQ. CDR3 sequence: CASSLIGTSAETQYF. Supplemented by reference TRBV5-1 and TRBJ2-5, the full variable domain reads KAGVTQTPRYLIKTRGQQVTLSCSPISGHRSVSWYQQTPGQGLQFLFEYFSETQRNKGNFPGRFSGRQFSNSRSEMNVSTLELGDSALYLCASSLIGTSAETQYFGPGTRLLVL.

The rearrangement joins TRBV20-1 to TRBJ2-6. The CDR3 contains 12 residues. Per the germline V gene, CDR1 is DFQATT and CDR2 is SNEGSKA (reference sequence). CDR3 region: CSANQGANVLTF.

V is TRBV27 and J is TRBJ2-6. Germline CDR1 is MNHEY and CDR2 is SMNVEV (reference sequence). The CDR3 sequence is 14 residues long. CDR3 protein: CASSFYRDPNVLTF. The variable domain in full, with the rest retrieved from reference TRBV27 and TRBJ2-6, is EAQVTQNPRYLITVTGKKLTVTCSQNMNHEYMSWYRQDPGLGLRQIYYSMNVEVTDKGDVPEGYKVSRKEKRNFPLILESPSPNQTSLYFCASSFYRDPNVLTFGAGSRLTVL.

The V gene is TRBV5-1, the J gene TRBJ2-3; TCRdb selects TRBD2, and the lack of DNA leaves this call unchecked. Germline CDR1 reads SGHRS; CDR2 reads YFSETQ. This CDR3 has 15 amino acids. This chain's CDR3 is CASKRVGPSTDTQYF.

The chain links TRBV20-1 to TRBJ2-3; absent DNA, TCRdb's TRBD2 call cannot be checked. Germline lookup yields CDR1 DFQATT and CDR2 SNEGSKA (reference sequence). This CDR3 is built from 15 residues. The CDR3 is CSARDLAGSTDTQYF.

The chain uses TRBV20-1 and TRBJ2-7; the D call from TCRdb, TRBD1, cannot be confirmed without DNA. The CDR3 contains 17 residues. Germline V lookup: CDR1 DFQATT, CDR2 SNEGSKA (reference sequence). CDR3 region: CSARDGTPGGLAYEQYF.

The genes are TRBV12-3 or TRBV12-4 and TRBJ1-5. This CDR3 comprises 13 residues. The CDR3 loop reads CASSDHGNQPQHF.

The chain has TRBV7-9 and TRBJ1-1. CDR3 length equals 14 residues. The V gene's germline CDR1 is SEHNR and CDR2 FQNEAQ (reference sequence). The CDR3 sequence is CASSLRDRNTEAFF.

The chain carries TRBV28 and TRBJ1-5; TCRdb's D gene call, TRBD1, goes unchecked for lack of DNA. CDR3 length: 17 amino acids. Germline CDR1 and CDR2: MDHEN and SYDVKM. This CDR3 reads CASSPTLQGGDNQPQHF.

The chain carries TRBV6-5 and TRBJ1-1; the TCRdb call, TRBD1, lacks DNA for checking. Germline V gene sequence: CDR1 MNHEY, CDR2 SVGAGI. The CDR3 spans 17 residues. The CDR3 protein is CASSYSSGREMDTEAFF.

This sequence joins TRBV28 and TRBJ2-3; TCRdb's D call, TRBD2, is unchecked because there is no DNA. CDR1 is MDHEN, CDR2 SYDVKM, per germline. This CDR3 spans 15 amino acids. This CDR3 reads CASSPERVGLDTQYF.

This chain uses TRBV6-5 with TRBJ2-1; TCRdb names TRBD1, which stays unverified in the absence of DNA. The CDR3 runs to 15 residues. The germline V gene has CDR1 MNHEY and CDR2 SVGAGI. The CDR3 is CASILGTGMGDEQFF.

The chain joins TRBV3-1 to TRBJ2-7. Looked up from germline, CDR1 is LGHDT and CDR2 is YNNKEL (reference sequence). The CDR3 is 13 residues long. The CDR3 spells CASSQGRSYEQYF.

The chain carries TRBV6-2 or TRBV6-3 and TRBJ1-1. Germline loops: CDR1 MNHEY, CDR2 SVGEGT. This CDR3 contains 17 residues. The CDR3 protein is CASSYFPRRRDYTEAFF.

The chain uses TRBV20-1 and TRBJ2-7. CDR1 DFQATT and CDR2 SNEGSKA come from the germline V gene (reference sequence). This CDR3 region has 16 residues. The CDR3 is CSARDRIGRRAYEQYF.